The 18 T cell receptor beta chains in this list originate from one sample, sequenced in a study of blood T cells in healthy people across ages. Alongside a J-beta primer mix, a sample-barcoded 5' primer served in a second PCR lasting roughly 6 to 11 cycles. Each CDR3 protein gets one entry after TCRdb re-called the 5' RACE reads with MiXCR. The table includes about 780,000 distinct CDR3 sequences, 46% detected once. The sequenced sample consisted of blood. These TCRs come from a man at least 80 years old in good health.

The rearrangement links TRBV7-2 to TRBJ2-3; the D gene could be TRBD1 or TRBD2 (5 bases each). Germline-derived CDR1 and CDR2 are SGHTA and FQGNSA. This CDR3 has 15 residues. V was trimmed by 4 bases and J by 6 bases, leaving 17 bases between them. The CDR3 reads CASSSAGAWRDTQYF. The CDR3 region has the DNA TGTGCCAGCAGCTCCGCCGGGGCTTGGAGGGATACGCAGTATTTT.

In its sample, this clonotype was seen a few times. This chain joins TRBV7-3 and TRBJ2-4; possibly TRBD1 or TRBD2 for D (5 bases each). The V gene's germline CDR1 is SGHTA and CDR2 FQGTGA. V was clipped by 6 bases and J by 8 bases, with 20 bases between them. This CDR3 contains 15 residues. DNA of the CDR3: TGTGCCAGCAGACTCAGGGCGAGGGGTCGGGACATTCAGTACTTC. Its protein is CASRLRARGRDIQYF.

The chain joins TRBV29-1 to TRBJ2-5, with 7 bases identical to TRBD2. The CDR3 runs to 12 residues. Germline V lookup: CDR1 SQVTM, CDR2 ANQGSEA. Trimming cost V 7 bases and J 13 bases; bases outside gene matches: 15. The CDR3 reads CSAVGVWRERYF. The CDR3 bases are TGCAGCGCTGTGGGGGTTTGGCGGGAGCGGTACTTC.

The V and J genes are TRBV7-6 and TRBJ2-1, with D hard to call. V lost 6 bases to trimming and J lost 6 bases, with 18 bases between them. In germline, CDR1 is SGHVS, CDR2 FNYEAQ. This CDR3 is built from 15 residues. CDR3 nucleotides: TGTGCCAGCAGTTTAAGGCTAGAAAGGTCCAATGAGCAGTTCTTC. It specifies CASSLRLERSNEQFF.

DNA of the CDR3: TGTGCCAGCTGTGGGACCATAGGGAATTCACCCCTCCACTTT. Amino acids: CASCGTIGNSPLHF. The chain has TRBV3-1 and TRBJ1-6, with a possible D match to TRBD1 (5 bases). With 8 bases removed from V and 7 bases from J, the gap between germline ends came to 15 bases. Looked up from germline, CDR1 is LGHDT and CDR2 is YNNKEL (reference sequence). The CDR3 totals 14 residues.

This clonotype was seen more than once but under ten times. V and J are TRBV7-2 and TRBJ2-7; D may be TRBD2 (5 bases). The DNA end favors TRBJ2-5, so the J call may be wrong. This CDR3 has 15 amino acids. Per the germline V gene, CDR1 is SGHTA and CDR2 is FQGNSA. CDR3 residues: CASSLVSGGVETQYF. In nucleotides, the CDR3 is TGTGCCAGCAGCTTAGTAAGCGGCGGTGTAGAGACCCAGTACTTC.

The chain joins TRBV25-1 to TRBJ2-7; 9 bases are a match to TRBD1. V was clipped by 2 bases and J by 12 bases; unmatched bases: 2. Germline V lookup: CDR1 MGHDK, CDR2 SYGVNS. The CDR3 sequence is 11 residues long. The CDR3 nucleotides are TGTGCCAGCAGTGAACCGGGACAGGGGTACTTC. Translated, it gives CASSEPGQGYF.

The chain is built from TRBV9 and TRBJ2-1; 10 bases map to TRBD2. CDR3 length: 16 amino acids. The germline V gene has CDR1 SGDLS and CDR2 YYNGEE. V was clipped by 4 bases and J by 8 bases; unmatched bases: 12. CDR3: CASSPEASGSGDEQFF. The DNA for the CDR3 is TGTGCCAGCAGCCCAGAAGCTAGCGGGAGCGGGGATGAGCAGTTCTTC.

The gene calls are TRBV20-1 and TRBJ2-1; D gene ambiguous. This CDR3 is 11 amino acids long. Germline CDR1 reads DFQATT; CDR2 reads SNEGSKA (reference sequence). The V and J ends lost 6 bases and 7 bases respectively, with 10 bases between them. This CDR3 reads CSATVGNEQFF. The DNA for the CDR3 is TGCAGTGCGACCGTAGGGAATGAGCAGTTCTTC.

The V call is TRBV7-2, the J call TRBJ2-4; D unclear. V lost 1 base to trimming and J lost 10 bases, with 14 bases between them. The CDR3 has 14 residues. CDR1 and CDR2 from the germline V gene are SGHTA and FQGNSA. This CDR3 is CASSLEAWIEIQYF. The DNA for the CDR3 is TGTGCCAGCAGCTTAGAGGCCTGGATTGAAATTCAGTACTTC.

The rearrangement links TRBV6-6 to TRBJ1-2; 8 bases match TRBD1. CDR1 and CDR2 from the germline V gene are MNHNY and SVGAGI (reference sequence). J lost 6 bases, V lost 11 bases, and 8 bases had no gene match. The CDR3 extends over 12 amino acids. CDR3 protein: CAGQTGADGYTF. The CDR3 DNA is TGTGCCGGACAGACAGGGGCGGATGGCTACACCTTC.

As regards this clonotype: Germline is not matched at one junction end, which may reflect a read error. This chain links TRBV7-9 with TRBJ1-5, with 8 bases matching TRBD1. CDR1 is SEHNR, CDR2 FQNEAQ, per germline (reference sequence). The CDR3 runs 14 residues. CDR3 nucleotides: TGTGTCAGCAGCTCGGACAGGGTTGGTCAGCCCCAGCATTTT. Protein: CVSSSDRVGQPQHF.

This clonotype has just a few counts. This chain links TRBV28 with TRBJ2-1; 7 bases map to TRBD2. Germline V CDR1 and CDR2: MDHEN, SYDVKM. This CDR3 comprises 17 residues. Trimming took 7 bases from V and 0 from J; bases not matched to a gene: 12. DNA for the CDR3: TGTGCCAGCACATCAGAGACTAGCTGGAGCTCCTACAATGAGCAGTTCTTC. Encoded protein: CASTSETSWSSYNEQFF.

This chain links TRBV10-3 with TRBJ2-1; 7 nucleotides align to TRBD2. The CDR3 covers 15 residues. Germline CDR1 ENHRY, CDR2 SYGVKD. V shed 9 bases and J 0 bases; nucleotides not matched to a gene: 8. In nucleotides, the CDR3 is TGTGCCATTCAAGCGGGACCCACCTCCTACAATGAGCAGTTCTTC. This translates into CAIQAGPTSYNEQFF.

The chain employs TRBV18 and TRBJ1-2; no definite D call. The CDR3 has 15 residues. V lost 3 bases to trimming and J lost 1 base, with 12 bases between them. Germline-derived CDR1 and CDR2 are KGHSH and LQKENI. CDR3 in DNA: TGTGCCAGCTCACCGGGAGCCGGGAATAACTATGGCTACACCTTC. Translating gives CASSPGAGNNYGYTF.

The CDR3 region has the DNA TGTGCCAGCAGCGCTAACAGGGTCACCGGGGAGCTGTTTTTT. Its translation is CASSANRVTGELFF. V gene TRBV7-2 combines with J gene TRBJ2-2; perhaps TRBD1 as D (6 bases). The CDR3 extends over 14 amino acids. The V end was cut by 5 bases, the J end by 4 bases, with 11 bases between. Looked up from germline, CDR1 is SGHTA and CDR2 is FQGNSA. The full variable domain, in which reference TRBV7-2 and TRBJ2-2 provide the parts outside the CDR3, is GAGVSQSPSNKVTEKGKDVELRCDPISGHTALYWYRQSLGQGLEFLIYFQGNSAPDKSGLPSDRFSAERTGGSVSTLTIQRTQQEDSAVYLCASSANRVTGELFFGEGSRLTVL.

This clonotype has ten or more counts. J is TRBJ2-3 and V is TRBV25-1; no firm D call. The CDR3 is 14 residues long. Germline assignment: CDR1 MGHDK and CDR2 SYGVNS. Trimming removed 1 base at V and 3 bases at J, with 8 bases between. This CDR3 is CASSEFSLTDTQYF. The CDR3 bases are TGTGCCAGCAGTGAATTCTCATTGACAGATACGCAGTATTTT.

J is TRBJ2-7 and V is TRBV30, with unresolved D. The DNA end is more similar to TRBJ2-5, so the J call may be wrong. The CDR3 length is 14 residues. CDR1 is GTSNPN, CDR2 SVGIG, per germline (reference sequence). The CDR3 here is CAWSNTPTQETQYF. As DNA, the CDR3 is TGTGCCTGGAGTAACACACCGACCCAGGAGACCCAGTACTTC.